These 9 T cell receptor beta chains share one sample of origin, sequenced in a study of T cells in women clearing cervical HPV infection. Produced via immunoSEQ multiplex PCR; TCRdb's table is partial and in-frame only. The sample totals more than 25,000 clones. Material: blood buffy coat. These receptors originate from a woman aged 18-70 years with a cervical HPV16 infection that either progressed to CIN3+ or cleared (not recorded which).

Concerning this clone itself: The read gets to within 3 residues of the CDR3 end, and the germline J gene fills in the rest. The genes are TRBV19 and TRBJ2-7; D is unclear. Germline V gives CDR1 LNHDA, CDR2 SQIVND (reference sequence). The CDR3 sequence is 12 residues long. Trimming removed 5 bases from V and 1 base from J, with 6 bases in between. The sequenced CDR3 bases are TGTGCCAGTAGTCCCCCGTCCTACGAG. Amino acids: CASSPPSYE. The full CDR3 reads CASSPPSYEQYF. The full variable domain, its missing parts supplied by reference TRBV19 and TRBJ2-7, is DGGITQSPKYLFRKEGQNVTLSCEQNLNHDAMYWYRQDPGQGLRLIYYSQIVNDFQKGDIAEGYSVSREKKESFPLTVTSAQKNPTAFYLCASSPPSYEQYFGPGTRLTVT.

As regards this clone: The read ends 3 residues shy of where the CDR3 ends; the end is completed using the germline J gene. The genes are TRBV6-1 and TRBJ2-3; 10 bases are shared with TRBD1. Germline loops: CDR1 MNHNS, CDR2 SASEGT. CDR3 length: 16 amino acids. V lost 4 bases, J lost 7 bases, and 11 bases stayed unmatched. Incomplete CDR3 DNA: TGTGCCAGCAGTGCCCTGGGACAGGGGAATTCTAATACG. This translates into CASSALGQGNSNT. The complete CDR3 protein is CASSALGQGNSNTQYF.

Comment on this clone: Sequencing ends 3 residues short of the CDR3 end; the germline J gene provides the rest. The rearrangement joins TRBV7-9 to TRBJ2-7, with a possible D match to TRBD1 (6 bases). V gave up 5 bases and J gave up 2 bases, with 10 bases separating them. CDR1 and CDR2 from the germline V gene are SEHNR and FQNEAQ (reference sequence). The CDR3 is made up of 13 amino acids. The CDR3 region is CASSGQPPYEQYF. The CDR3 bases that were read are TGTGCCAGCAGCGGACAGCCACCCTACGAG.

About this clone itself: Read coverage stops 3 residues before the CDR3 terminus; the germline J gene supplies the remainder. The chain joins TRBV20-1 to TRBJ2-2, with TRBD1 matching 10 bases. In germline, CDR1 is DFQATT, CDR2 SNEGSKA (reference sequence). The CDR3 has 13 amino acids. The sequenced part of the CDR3 DNA is TGCAGTGCTCCCGGGACAGGGGAAGAAAAG. It specifies CSAPGTGEEK. The whole CDR3 region reads CSAPGTGEEKLFF.

Note on this clone: The CDR3 end falls 3 residues outside the read, so it is completed with the germline J gene. This chain connects TRBV7-6 to TRBJ1-2; possible D gene TRBD1, 5 bases. Germline-derived CDR1 and CDR2 are SGHVS and FNYEAQ. The CDR3 consists of 14 residues. The part of the CDR3 DNA that was read is TGTGCCAGCAGCTTAAGCAGGGAGGCAGATACC. This codes for CASSLSREADT. The CDR3 in full is CASSLSREADTYTF.

About this clone: The CDR3 goes on 3 residues after the read ends, and that part is filled in from the germline J gene. The rearrangement uses TRBV19 and TRBJ1-5, with D perhaps TRBD1 (5 bases). V was cut by 1 base and J by 5 bases, with 12 bases left in between. The CDR3 length is 15 residues. Germline lookup yields CDR1 LNHDA and CDR2 SQIVND (reference sequence). CDR3: CASSIGGAAYQPQHF. CDR3 DNA (partial): TGTGCCAGTAGTATAGGTGGGGCAGCCTATCAGCCC.

In regard to this clone: The read ends 3 residues before the CDR3 terminus; that terminus is restored from the germline J gene. J is TRBJ2-7 and V is TRBV6-2 or TRBV6-3, with 9 nucleotides matching TRBD2. This CDR3 is 13 amino acids long. CDR1 MNHEY and CDR2 SVGEGT come from the germline V gene. V lost 9 bases, J lost 6 bases, and 9 bases stayed unmatched. CDR3 bases read: TGTGCCAGTAGGGCTAGCGGGGCAGGCGAG. Translation: CASRASGAGE. The full CDR3 sequence reads CASRASGAGEQYF.

In regard to this clone: The read is 3 residues too short to cover the CDR3 end, so that end is filled in from the germline J gene. The chain links TRBV7-9 to TRBJ2-7, with 7 bases that match TRBD1. CDR1 SEHNR and CDR2 FQNEAQ come from the germline V gene (reference sequence). V shed 2 bases, J shed 5 bases, and the junction held 9 bases outside the gene matches. There are 15 residues in the CDR3. The sequenced CDR3 bases are TGTGCCAGCAGCTTAAGAGGGACAGTCTTCCACGAG. Its protein product is CASSLRGTVFHE. The whole CDR3 sequence is CASSLRGTVFHEQYF.

Details on this clone: Read sequence stops 3 residues before the CDR3 end, and the germline J gene provides the missing end. The rearrangement joins TRBV6-2 or TRBV6-3 to TRBJ2-7; TRBD1 is a possible D gene (6 bases). The CDR3 is 15 amino acids. The ends were cut back, 4 bases at V and 2 bases at J, with 15 bases in the middle. Germline lookup yields CDR1 MNHEY and CDR2 SVGEGT. CDR3 bases read: TGTGCCAGCAGTTTTACCGCGGACAGCACCTACGAG. It codes for CASSFTADSTYE. The CDR3 as a whole reads CASSFTADSTYEQYF.